The 19 T cell receptor beta chains presented below share a single source sample, sequenced in a study of vaccination effects on CD4 cells after COVID-19. Sequencing used immunoSEQ multiplex PCR; TCRdb keeps in-frame clones, though not all of them. Seen here are 63,000 or so clones, about 69% observed once, and the top ten hold about 4.7%. For these TCRs, the target antigens are not known. Sequencing in the ViraFEST assay came after antigen-specific CD4+ T cells had been expanded with viral peptide pools, which were used to stimulate PBMC. Isolation of CD4+ T cells took place after more than 9 days of culture. This individual tested PCR-positive for SARS-CoV-2 infection between March and December 2020. The sample in question was CD4+ T cells from PBMCs cultured with HIV peptides, obtained before COVID-19 vaccination. As for subset: HIV-1 Nef peptide pool negative control/reference culture. The receptors come from a human donor who had a prior SARS-CoV-2 infection.

The chain uses TRBV5-1 and TRBJ2-7, with 8 bases identical to TRBD1. J lost 5 bases, V lost 4 bases, and 5 bases had no gene match. Germline assignment: CDR1 SGHRS and CDR2 YFSETQ. The CDR3 spans 13 residues. CDR3 DNA sequence: TGCGCCAGCAGCATAGGACAGGGCGACGAGCAGTACTTC. Its protein is CASSIGQGDEQYF.

CDR3 loop: CATGKGGEQAHEQYF. CDR3 nucleotides: TGTGCCACCGGAAAAGGGGGGGAGCAAGCCCACGAGCAGTACTTC. The rearrangement uses TRBV15 and TRBJ2-7; D may be TRBD2 (7 bases). The germline V and J ends were trimmed by 8 bases and 5 bases, with 22 bases remaining between them. CDR3 length equals 15 residues. CDR1 is LNHNV, CDR2 YYDKDF, per germline (reference sequence).

The chain has TRBV5-4 and TRBJ2-5; 12 bases are shared with TRBD2. V shed 1 base, J shed 0 bases, and the junction held 1 base outside the gene matches. CDR3 length equals 16 residues. Germline CDR1 SGHNT, CDR2 YYREEE (reference sequence). The chain's CDR3 is CASSLTSGGYQETQYF. The CDR3 bases are TGTGCCAGCAGCTTGACTAGCGGGGGGTACCAAGAGACCCAGTACTTC. The full variable domain, with the rest looked up from reference TRBV5-4 and TRBJ2-5, is ETGVTQSPTHLIKTRGQQVTLRCSSQSGHNTVSWYQQALGQGPQFIFQYYREEENGRGNFPPRFSGLQFPNYSSELNVNALELDDSALYLCASSLTSGGYQETQYFGPGTRLLVL.

The CDR3: CSVTSGTDTQYF. In DNA form, the CDR3 reads TGCAGCGTAACTAGCGGGACAGATACGCAGTATTTT. The J gene is TRBJ2-3, the V gene TRBV29-1; 9 nucleotides align to TRBD2. CDR3 size: 12 residues. The germline V gene encodes CDR1 SQVTM and CDR2 ANQGSEA. The V gene end was trimmed by 6 bases and the J gene end by 3 bases; junction bases not matched to a gene: 1.

The CDR3 bases are TGTGCCAGCAGCTTGGTAGGGGGTGACGGGGAGCTGTTTTTT. Translation gives CASSLVGGDGELFF. The chain uses TRBV5-8 and TRBJ2-2; D possibly corresponds to TRBD1 (6 bases). CDR1 and CDR2 from the germline V gene are SGHTS and YDEGEE. There are 14 residues in the CDR3. The ends were cut back, 0 bases at V and 7 bases at J, with 10 bases in the middle.

The sample holds one count of this clone. This chain connects TRBV18 to TRBJ1-2, with a possible D match to TRBD1 (6 bases). CDR1 is KGHSH and CDR2 is LQKENI in the germline V gene. This CDR3 is built from 14 residues. Trimming cost V 5 bases and J 3 bases, with 13 bases left between them. The CDR3 reads CASSSSRGDYGYTF. As DNA, the CDR3 is TGTGCCAGCTCATCCTCCAGGGGCGACTATGGCTACACCTTC.

V usage is TRBV6-1 and J usage is TRBJ2-5; the D gene could be TRBD1 or TRBD2 (5 bases each). In germline, CDR1 is MNHNS, CDR2 SASEGT. This CDR3 contains 13 residues. Trimming took off 5 bases at V and 5 bases at J, with 12 bases between the two ends. For the CDR3, the DNA is TGTGCCAGCAGTTTGGGGGAAGCGGAGACCCAGTACTTC. Translated, it gives CASSLGEAETQYF.

The chain couples TRBV27 to TRBJ2-7, with no clear D. CDR1 and CDR2 (germline): MNHEY, SMNVEV (reference sequence). The V gene lost 5 bases and the J gene lost 5 bases, with 13 bases spanning the gap. The CDR3 contains 13 residues. CDR3 DNA: TGTGCCAGCAGTCCTTATGACGGCGACGAGCAGTACTTC. Protein: CASSPYDGDEQYF.

The V gene is TRBV5-5, the J gene TRBJ2-7; 7 bases map to TRBD2. The length of the CDR3 is 14 residues. V dropped 6 bases and J dropped 2; count of bases not matched to a gene: 8. Germline lookup yields CDR1 SGHKS and CDR2 YYEKEE (reference sequence). The CDR3 loop reads CASNQGGAPYEQYF. CDR3 sequence (DNA): TGTGCCAGCAACCAGGGAGGGGCCCCCTACGAGCAGTACTTC.

V and J are TRBV9 and TRBJ2-7; 8 positions agree with TRBD2. Germline loops: CDR1 SGDLS, CDR2 YYNGEE. This CDR3 is built from 14 residues. Trimming at V came to 3 bases and at J to 5 bases, leaving 7 bases not matched to a gene. CDR3 region: CASSATGTRHEQYF. The CDR3 region has the DNA TGTGCCAGCAGCGCCACCGGGACTAGGCACGAGCAGTACTTC.

The chain joins TRBV9 to TRBJ2-5; 11 nucleotides match TRBD2. V lost 0 bases to trimming and J lost 4 bases; unmatched junction nucleotides: 8. The germline gives CDR1 SGDLS, CDR2 YYNGEE. The CDR3 is made up of 17 amino acids. The CDR3 DNA sequence: TGTGCCAGCAGCGTAGGCGATAGCGGGGGGGCCTCAGAGACCCAGTACTTC. This translates into CASSVGDSGGASETQYF.

The CDR3 spells CASSALTRAWGEQFF. For the CDR3, the DNA is TGTGCCAGCAGCGCTTTGACTAGAGCATGGGGTGAGCAGTTCTTC. The rearrangement links TRBV4-2 to TRBJ2-1; a possible D gene is TRBD2 (6 bases). Trimming cost V 5 bases and J 9 bases, with 20 bases left between them. The germline V gene encodes CDR1 LGHNA and CDR2 YNFKEQ. This CDR3 region has 15 residues.

The V and J genes are TRBV2 and TRBJ2-2, with 8 bases that match TRBD1. Germline CDR1 is SNHLY and CDR2 is FYNNEI. V lost 10 bases to trimming and J lost 2 bases; unmatched junction nucleotides: 6. CDR3 length: 14 amino acids. In nucleotides, the CDR3 is TGTGCCACAGGACAGGGTAGAAACACCGGGGAGCTGTTTTTT. This translates into CATGQGRNTGELFF.

This chain links TRBV14 with TRBJ1-1; possible D gene TRBD1, 6 bases. V was pared by 2 bases and J by 4 bases, with 14 bases between. Germline CDR1 is SGHDN and CDR2 is FVKESK. The CDR3 totals 15 residues. The CDR3 DNA sequence: TGTGCCAGCAGCCAATTAACAGGGTGGGGCACTGAAGCTTTCTTT. It is translated as CASSQLTGWGTEAFF.

The chain combines TRBV7-3 with TRBJ2-2; possible D gene TRBD2, 7 bases. Germline CDR1 and CDR2: SGHTA and FQGTGA. V was pared by 0 bases and J by 6 bases, with 11 bases between. This CDR3 region has 15 residues. The CDR3 sequence is CASSLTGGGAGELFF. CDR3 bases: TGTGCCAGCAGCTTAACAGGGGGAGGGGCCGGGGAGCTGTTTTTT. Based on the CDR3 plus reference TRBV7-3 and TRBJ2-2, the full variable domain is GAGVSQTPSNKVTEKGKYVELRCDPISGHTALYWYRQSLGQGPEFLIYFQGTGAADDSGLPNDRFFAVRPEGSVSTLKIQRTERGDSAVYLCASSLTGGGAGELFFGEGSRLTVL.

This clone was seen just once. The V gene is TRBV6-1, the J gene TRBJ2-1; no reliable D call. In germline, CDR1 is MNHNS, CDR2 SASEGT. This CDR3 comprises 13 residues. V was clipped by 3 bases and J by 7 bases, with 10 bases between them. This CDR3 reads CASSEHYQNEQFF. The CDR3 region has the DNA TGTGCCAGCAGTGAGCACTACCAAAATGAGCAGTTCTTC.

The CDR3 coding sequence is TGTGCCAGCAGTGAACAAACAGGGTTAATTTTTGTCCGTGGCTACACCTTC. It specifies CASSEQTGLIFVRGYTF. The chain carries TRBV6-1 and TRBJ1-2; possible D gene TRBD1, 6 bases. Germline CDR1 reads MNHNS; CDR2 reads SASEGT. Trimming left V 2 bases short and J 7 bases short, with 23 bases between. The CDR3 contains 17 residues.

The chain couples TRBV5-1 to TRBJ2-3, with a tentative D call TRBD2 (6 bases). V lost 1 base and J lost 4, with 10 bases in between. Germline lookup yields CDR1 SGHRS and CDR2 YFSETQ. This CDR3 spans 14 amino acids. In DNA form, the CDR3 reads TGCGCCAGCAGCTTGCTTGCGGGATCAGATACGCAGTATTTT. It yields the protein CASSLLAGSDTQYF.

The chain uses TRBV5-6 and TRBJ2-7; D may be TRBD2 (6 bases). CDR1 is SGHDT and CDR2 is YYEEEE in the germline V gene. Trimming stripped 4 bases from V and 1 base from J, with 18 bases between. This CDR3 region has 16 residues. CDR3: CASSPKSLAVSYEQYF. CDR3 sequence (DNA): TGTGCCAGCAGCCCCAAGTCACTAGCTGTATCCTACGAGCAGTACTTC.